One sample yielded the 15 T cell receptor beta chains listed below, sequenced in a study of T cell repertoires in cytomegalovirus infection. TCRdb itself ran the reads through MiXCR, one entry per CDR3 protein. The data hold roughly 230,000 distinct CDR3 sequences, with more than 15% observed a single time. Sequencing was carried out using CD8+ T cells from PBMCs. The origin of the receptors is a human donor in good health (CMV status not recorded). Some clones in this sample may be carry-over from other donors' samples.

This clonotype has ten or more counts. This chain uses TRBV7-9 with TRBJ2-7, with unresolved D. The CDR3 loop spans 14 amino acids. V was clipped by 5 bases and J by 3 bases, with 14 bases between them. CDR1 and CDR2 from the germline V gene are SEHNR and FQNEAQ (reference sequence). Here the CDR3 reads CASSGAKHLYEQYF. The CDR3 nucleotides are TGTGCCAGCAGCGGCGCGAAACACCTCTACGAGCAGTACTTC.

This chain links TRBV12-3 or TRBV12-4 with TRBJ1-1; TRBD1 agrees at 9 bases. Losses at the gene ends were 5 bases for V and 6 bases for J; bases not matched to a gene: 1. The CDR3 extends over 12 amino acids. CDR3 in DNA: TGTGCCAGCAGTCGGACAGGGGCTGAAGCTTTCTTT. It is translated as CASSRTGAEAFF.

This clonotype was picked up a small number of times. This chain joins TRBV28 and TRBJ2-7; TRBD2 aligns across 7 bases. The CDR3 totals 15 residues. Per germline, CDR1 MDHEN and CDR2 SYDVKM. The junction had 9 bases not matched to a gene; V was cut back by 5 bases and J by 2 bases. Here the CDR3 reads CASSARLAAAYEQYF. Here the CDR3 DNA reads TGTGCCAGCAGTGCTCGGCTAGCGGCGGCCTACGAGCAGTACTTC.

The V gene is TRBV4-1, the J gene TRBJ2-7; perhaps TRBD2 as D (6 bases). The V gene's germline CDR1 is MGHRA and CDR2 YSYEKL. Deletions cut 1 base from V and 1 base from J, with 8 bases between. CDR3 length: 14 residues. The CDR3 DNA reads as TGCGCCAGCAGCCAAGTCCGGGAGTCCTACGAGCAGTACTTC. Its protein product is CASSQVRESYEQYF.

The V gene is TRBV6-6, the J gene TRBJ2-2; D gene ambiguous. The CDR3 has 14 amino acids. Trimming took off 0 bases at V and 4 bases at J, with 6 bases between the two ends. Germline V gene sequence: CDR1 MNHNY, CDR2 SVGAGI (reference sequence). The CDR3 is CASSYSPATGELFF. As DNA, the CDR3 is TGTGCCAGCAGTTACTCACCAGCCACCGGGGAGCTGTTTTTT.

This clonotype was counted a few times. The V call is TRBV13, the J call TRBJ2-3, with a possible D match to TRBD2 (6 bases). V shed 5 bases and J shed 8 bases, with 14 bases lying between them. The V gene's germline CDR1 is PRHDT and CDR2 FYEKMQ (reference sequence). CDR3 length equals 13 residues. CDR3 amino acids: CASSPSGGPTQYF. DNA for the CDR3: TGTGCCAGCAGCCCTTCCGGGGGACCTACGCAGTATTTT.

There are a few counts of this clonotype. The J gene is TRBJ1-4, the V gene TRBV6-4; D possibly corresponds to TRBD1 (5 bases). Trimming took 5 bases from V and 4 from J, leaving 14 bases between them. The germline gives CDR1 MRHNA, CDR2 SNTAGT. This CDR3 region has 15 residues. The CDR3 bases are TGTGCCAGCAGTTCCCACCCGGGGGTTAATGAAAAACTGTTTTTT. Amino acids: CASSSHPGVNEKLFF.

CDR3 coding DNA: TGTGCCAGCAGCTTCAGTAGGGTCTACGAGCAGTACTTC. Translation gives CASSFSRVYEQYF. The chain has TRBV13 and TRBJ2-7; D gene uncertain. Per germline, CDR1 PRHDT and CDR2 FYEKMQ (reference sequence). V was shortened by 3 bases and J by 3 bases, with 9 bases between the two germline ends. CDR3 length: 13 amino acids.

The DNA of the CDR3 is TGTGCCAGCACCTACAGAGCCCAAGAGACCCAGTACTTC. Translating gives CASTYRAQETQYF. The chain joins TRBV5-6 to TRBJ2-5; D is unclear. There are 13 residues in the CDR3. The V gene's germline CDR1 is SGHDT and CDR2 YYEEEE. V was clipped by 6 bases and J by 1 base, with 10 bases between them.

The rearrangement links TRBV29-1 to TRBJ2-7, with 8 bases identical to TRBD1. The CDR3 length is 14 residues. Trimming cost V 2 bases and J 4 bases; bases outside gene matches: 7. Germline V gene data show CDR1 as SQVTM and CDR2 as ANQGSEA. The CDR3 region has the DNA TGCAGCGTTGAATCCCGGGACAGGCCATACGAGCAGTACTTC. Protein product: CSVESRDRPYEQYF.

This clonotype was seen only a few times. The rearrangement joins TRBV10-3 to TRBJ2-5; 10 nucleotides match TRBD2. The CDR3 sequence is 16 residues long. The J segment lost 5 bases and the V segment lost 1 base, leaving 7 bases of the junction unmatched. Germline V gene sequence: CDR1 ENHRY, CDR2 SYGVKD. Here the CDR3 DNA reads TGTGCCATCAGTGAGTGGACTAGCGGAACCACGGAGACCCAGTACTTC. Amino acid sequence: CAISEWTSGTTETQYF.

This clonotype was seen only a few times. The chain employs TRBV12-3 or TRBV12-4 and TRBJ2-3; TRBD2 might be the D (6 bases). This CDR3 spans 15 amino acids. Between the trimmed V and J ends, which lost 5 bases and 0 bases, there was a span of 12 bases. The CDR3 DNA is TGTGCCAGCAGTGGCGGGACGGCTAGCACAGATACGCAGTATTTT. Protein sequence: CASSGGTASTDTQYF.

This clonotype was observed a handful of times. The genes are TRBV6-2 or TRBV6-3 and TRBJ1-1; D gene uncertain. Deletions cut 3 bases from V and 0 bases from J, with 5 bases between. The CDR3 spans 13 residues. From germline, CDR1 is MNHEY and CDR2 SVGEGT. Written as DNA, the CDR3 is TGTGCCAGCAGTTATCATGTGAACACTGAAGCTTTCTTT. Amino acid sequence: CASSYHVNTEAFF.

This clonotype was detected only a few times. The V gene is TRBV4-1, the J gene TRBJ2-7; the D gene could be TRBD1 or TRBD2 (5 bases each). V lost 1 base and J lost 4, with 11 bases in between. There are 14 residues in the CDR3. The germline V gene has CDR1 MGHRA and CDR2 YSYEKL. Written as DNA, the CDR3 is TGCGCCAGCAGCCAAGTGGATGGGGGTTACGAGCAGTACTTC. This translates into CASSQVDGGYEQYF.

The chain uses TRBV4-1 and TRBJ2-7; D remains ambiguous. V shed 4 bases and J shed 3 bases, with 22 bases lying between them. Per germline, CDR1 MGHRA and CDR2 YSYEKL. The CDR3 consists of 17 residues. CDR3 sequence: CASSPRPSAGMSYEQYF. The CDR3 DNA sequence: TGCGCCAGCAGCCCCCGCCCCTCTGCCGGCATGAGCTACGAGCAGTACTTC.